The 8 T cell receptor beta chains listed next were all sequenced from one sample in a study of naive and memory T cell subsets. TCR cDNA received a 3' ligated oligonucleotide that carried a UMI. The SP2 primer and nested alpha and beta constant region primers amplified ligated cDNA in four rounds. From the 5' RACE reads, TCRdb called clonotypes with MiXCR, one entry per CDR3 protein. The sample lists tens of thousands of distinct CDR3 sequences, 7.6% occurring once. The receptors were sampled from a female donor in good health.

This clonotype has ten or more counts. The chain couples TRBV30 to TRBJ2-2, with D unresolved. The CDR3 runs to 16 residues. Trimming took off 0 bases at V and 2 bases at J, with 13 bases between the two ends. The germline gives CDR1 GTSNPN, CDR2 SVGIG (reference sequence). The CDR3, as DNA: TGTGCCTGGAGTGTACGAGGCAGACCTAACACCGGGGAGCTGTTTTTT. Amino acids: CAWSVRGRPNTGELFF.

In this sample, this clonotype turned up many times. The chain recombines TRBV2 with TRBJ2-1, with TRBD1 identical over 9 bases. CDR3 size: 16 residues. V shed 5 bases, J shed 7 bases, and the junction held 12 bases outside the gene matches. Germline CDR1 SNHLY, CDR2 FYNNEI. CDR3 amino acids: CASSIVRTGAGNEQFF. The DNA for the CDR3 is TGTGCCAGCAGTATCGTTAGGACAGGGGCTGGGAATGAGCAGTTCTTC.

This clonotype was counted between two and nine times. The chain combines TRBV2 with TRBJ2-6; no clear D. The germline V gene has CDR1 SNHLY and CDR2 FYNNEI. The length of the CDR3 is 14 residues. Deletions cut 7 bases from V and 0 bases from J, with 7 bases between. CDR3 DNA: TGTGCCAGCATGTGGAGCTCTGGGGCCAACGTCCTGACTTTC. It codes for CASMWSSGANVLTF.

This clonotype was detected a few times. The V and J genes are TRBV6-6 and TRBJ1-5, with 8 positions matching TRBD1. Looked up from germline, CDR1 is MNHNY and CDR2 is SVGAGI (reference sequence). CDR3 size: 14 residues. J was trimmed by 2 bases and V by 7 bases; bases with no gene match: 4. Here the CDR3 reads CASTGQGRNQPQHF. In nucleotides, the CDR3 is TGTGCCAGCACTGGACAGGGTCGCAATCAGCCCCAGCATTTT.

In this sample, this clonotype turned up many times. This chain links TRBV15 with TRBJ1-1; weak D call: TRBD1 (5 bases). The CDR3 is 13 amino acids. Per the germline V gene, CDR1 is LNHNV and CDR2 is YYDKDF (reference sequence). Trimming left V 0 bases short and J 10 bases short, with 12 bases between. CDR3 nucleotide sequence: TGTGCCACCAGCAGAGATCAGGCTGGGGGAGCTTTCTTT. It translates to CATSRDQAGGAFF.

This clonotype showed up just a few times. The chain has TRBV7-2 and TRBJ2-5; 10 bases map to TRBD2. The germline V gene encodes CDR1 SGHTA and CDR2 FQGNSA. The CDR3 loop spans 14 amino acids. Losses at the gene ends were 6 bases for V and 9 bases for J; bases not matched to a gene: 10. This chain's CDR3 is CASRPLLAGEAQYF. CDR3 in DNA: TGTGCCAGCAGACCACTGCTAGCGGGGGAGGCCCAGTACTTC. The entire variable domain, with the rest obtained from reference TRBV7-2 and TRBJ2-5, is as follows: GAGVSQSPSNKVTEKGKDVELRCDPISGHTALYWYRQSLGQGLEFLIYFQGNSAPDKSGLPSDRFSAERTGGSVSTLTIQRTQQEDSAVYLCASRPLLAGEAQYFGPGTRLLVL.

The chain employs TRBV20-1 and TRBJ1-5; possibly TRBD1 for D (5 bases). Trimming stripped 0 bases from V and 6 bases from J, with 15 bases between. Germline V gives CDR1 DFQATT, CDR2 SNEGSKA (reference sequence). This CDR3 has 15 residues. CDR3 nucleotides: TGCAGTGCTAGAGATCGTACAAAAGGGACTCAGCCCCAGCATTTT. Protein: CSARDRTKGTQPQHF.

About this clonotype itself: The junction does not match germline at one end; this may be a read error. The V and J genes are TRBV20-1 and TRBJ1-2; no clear D. CDR3 size: 14 residues. Germline-derived CDR1 and CDR2 are DFQATT and SNEGSKA (reference sequence). The CDR3 sequence is CSAKETLQNYGDTF. DNA of the CDR3: TGCAGTGCCAAAGAGACTCTACAGAACTATGGCGACACCTTC.